This is a list of T cell receptor beta chains from one sample in a study of blood T cell repertoires in COVID-19. Produced via immunoSEQ multiplex PCR; TCRdb's table is partial and in-frame only. In the table there are more than 150,000 clones, around 87% of which are singletons. The specimen sequenced was PBMCs or T cells enriched from blood (not recorded which). The receptor set was obtained from a woman aged 25-40 years who had recovered from COVID-19. CDR3s include the opening cysteine and the closing phenylalanine or tryptophan. Each record gives: clone size, D gene, V gene, J gene, CDR3 protein, CDR3 DNA. The D gene is left open where the match is weak. Not all rows give a size; the values are once, few, many and, for expanded clones, a class.

NA,TRBD1,TRBV27,TRBJ1-5,CASSRQGSNQPQHF,TGTGCCAGCAGTCGACAGGGAAGCAATCAGCCCCAGCATTTT
NA,TRBD1,TRBV6-2/TRBV6-3,TRBJ1-4,CASSGDRGATNEKLFF,TGTGCCAGCAGTGGGGACAGAGGTGCAACTAATGAAAAACTGTTTTTT
NA,NA,TRBV7-2,TRBJ1-1,CASSSQVGRAAFF,TGTGCCAGCAGCTCCCAAGTGGGGAGGGCAGCTTTCTTT
NA,TRBD2,TRBV5-1,TRBJ2-1,CASSLARLAGSNEQFF,TGCGCCAGCAGCTTGGCCAGACTAGCGGGGTCAAATGAGCAGTTCTTC
NA,NA,TRBV18,TRBJ2-7,CASSPPSKEGYEQYF,TGTGCCAGCTCACCACCGAGTAAAGAGGGTTACGAGCAGTACTTC
NA,TRBD2,TRBV27,TRBJ2-1,CASSLGGSYNEQFF,TGTGCCAGCAGTTTGGGAGGGTCCTACAATGAGCAGTTCTTC
NA,TRBD2,TRBV4-3,TRBJ2-3,CASSQDLGGITDTQYF,TGCGCCAGCAGCCAAGATCTGGGGGGGATCACAGATACGCAGTATTTT
NA,NA,TRBV18,TRBJ2-7,CASSPEGVRGNYEQYF,TGTGCCAGCTCCCCAGAAGGGGTCAGGGGCAACTACGAGCAGTACTTC
NA,NA,TRBV9,TRBJ1-2,CASRGPTGPPTGYTF,TGTGCCAGCAGGGGGCCGACCGGGCCCCCGACAGGCTACACCTTC
NA,TRBD1,TRBV30,TRBJ1-2,CAWIRGGTGGFDGYTF,TGTGCCTGGATACGGGGCGGGACAGGGGGATTCGATGGCTACACCTTC
NA,NA,TRBV20-1,TRBJ2-1,CSASFSFPEQFF,TGCAGTGCTAGTTTTTCATTCCCTGAGCAGTTCTTC
NA,TRBD1,TRBV15,TRBJ1-6,CATSNDRENSPLHF,TGTGCCACCTCAAACGACAGGGAAAATTCACCCCTCCACTTT
NA,TRBD1,TRBV5-5,TRBJ1-5,CASSSTIRDRGNQPQHF,TGTGCCAGCAGCTCGACTATCCGGGACAGGGGGAATCAGCCCCAGCATTTT
NA,NA,TRBV5-6,TRBJ1-1,CASSLVTTNTEAFF,TGTGCCAGCAGCTTGGTCACAACGAACACTGAAGCTTTCTTT
NA,TRBD1,TRBV29-1,TRBJ2-7,CSAADRASYEQYF,TGCAGCGCCGCAGACAGGGCTTCCTACGAGCAGTACTTC
NA,TRBD1,TRBV11-2,TRBJ1-5,CASSFTGGGQPQHF,TGTGCCAGCAGCTTTACAGGGGGAGGGCAGCCCCAGCATTTT
few,TRBD1,TRBV2,TRBJ1-4,CASSGQGLGEKLFF,TGTGCCAGCAGCGGACAGGGTTTGGGTGAAAAACTGTTTTTT
NA,TRBD2,TRBV7-8,TRBJ2-7,CASIPNRSGNEQYF,TGTGCCAGCATCCCCAACAGGAGCGGGAACGAGCAGTACTTC
NA,NA,TRBV7-3,TRBJ2-1,CASSSTAGYNEQFF,TGTGCCAGCAGCTCCACTGCGGGGTACAATGAGCAGTTCTTC
once,TRBD1,TRBV10-3,TRBJ1-5,CAISESNSGGSTQPQHF,TGTGCCATCAGTGAGTCGAATTCAGGGGGTTCCACTCAGCCCCAGCATTTT
NA,TRBD1,TRBV9,TRBJ1-1,CASSPQGQSIEAFF,TGTGCCAGCAGCCCCCAGGGACAGAGCATTGAAGCTTTCTTT